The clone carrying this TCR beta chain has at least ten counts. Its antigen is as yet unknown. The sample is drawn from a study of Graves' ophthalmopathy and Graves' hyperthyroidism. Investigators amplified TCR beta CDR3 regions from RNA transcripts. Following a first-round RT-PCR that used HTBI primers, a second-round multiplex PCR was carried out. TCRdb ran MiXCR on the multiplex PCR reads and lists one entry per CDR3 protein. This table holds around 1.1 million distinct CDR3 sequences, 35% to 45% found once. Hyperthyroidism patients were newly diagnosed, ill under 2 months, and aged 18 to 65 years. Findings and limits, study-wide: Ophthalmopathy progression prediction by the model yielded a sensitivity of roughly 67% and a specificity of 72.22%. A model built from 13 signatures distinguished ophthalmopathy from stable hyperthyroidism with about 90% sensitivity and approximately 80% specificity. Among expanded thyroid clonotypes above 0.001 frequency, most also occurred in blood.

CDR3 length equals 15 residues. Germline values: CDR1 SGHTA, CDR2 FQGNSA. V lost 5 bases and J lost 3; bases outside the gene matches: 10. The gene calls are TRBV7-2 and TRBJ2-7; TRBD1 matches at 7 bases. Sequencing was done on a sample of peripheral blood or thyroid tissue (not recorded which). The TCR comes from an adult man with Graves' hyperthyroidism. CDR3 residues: CASSLRQGKDYEQYF. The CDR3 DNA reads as TGTGCCAGCAGCCTCCGACAGGGAAAGGACTACGAGCAGTACTTC. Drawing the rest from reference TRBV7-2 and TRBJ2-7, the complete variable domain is GAGVSQSPSNKVTEKGKDVELRCDPISGHTALYWYRQSLGQGLEFLIYFQGNSAPDKSGLPSDRFSAERTGGSVSTLTIQRTQQEDSAVYLCASSLRQGKDYEQYFGPGTRLTVT.